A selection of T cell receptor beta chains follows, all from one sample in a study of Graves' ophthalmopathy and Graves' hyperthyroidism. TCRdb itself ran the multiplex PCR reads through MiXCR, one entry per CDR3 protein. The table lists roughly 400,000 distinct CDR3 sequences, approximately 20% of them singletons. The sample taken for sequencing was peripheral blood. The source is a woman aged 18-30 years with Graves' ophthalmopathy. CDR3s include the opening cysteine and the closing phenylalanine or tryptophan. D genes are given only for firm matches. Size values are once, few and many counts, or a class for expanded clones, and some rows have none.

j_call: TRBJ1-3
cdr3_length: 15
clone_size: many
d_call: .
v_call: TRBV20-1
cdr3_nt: TGCAGTGCTAGAGTTGGAGGGACGACGGGAAACACCATATATTTT
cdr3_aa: CSARVGGTTGNTIYF

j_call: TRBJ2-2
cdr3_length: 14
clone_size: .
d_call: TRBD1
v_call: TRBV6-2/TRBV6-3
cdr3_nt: TGTGCCAGCAGTGAGGACAGGGAAGGCGGGGAGCTGTTTTTT
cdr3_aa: CASSEDREGGELFF

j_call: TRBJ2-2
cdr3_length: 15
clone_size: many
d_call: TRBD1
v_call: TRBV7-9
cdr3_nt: TGTGCCAGCAGCACAGGGGGCTCAAGTACCGGGGAGCTGTTTTTT
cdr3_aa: CASSTGGSSTGELFF

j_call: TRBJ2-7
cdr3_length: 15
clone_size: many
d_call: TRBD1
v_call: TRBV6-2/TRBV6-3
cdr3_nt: TGTGCCAGCAGGGTTCCGGGACAGGGAACCTACGAGCAGTACTTC
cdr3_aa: CASRVPGQGTYEQYF

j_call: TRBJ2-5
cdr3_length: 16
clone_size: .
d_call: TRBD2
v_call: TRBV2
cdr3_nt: TGTGCCAGCAGTGAGGGGGGGACTAGCGGGTCGGAGACCCAGTACTTC
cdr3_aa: CASSEGGTSGSETQYF

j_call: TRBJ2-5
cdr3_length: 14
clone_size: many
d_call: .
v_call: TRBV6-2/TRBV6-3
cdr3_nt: TGTGCCAGCAGTACTACTGGCTACCAAGAGACCCAGTACTTC
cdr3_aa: CASSTTGYQETQYF

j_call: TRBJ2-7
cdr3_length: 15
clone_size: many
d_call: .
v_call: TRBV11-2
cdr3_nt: TGTGCCAGCAGCTTGGGGGCAGGGACCCCCTACGAGCAGTACTTC
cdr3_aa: CASSLGAGTPYEQYF

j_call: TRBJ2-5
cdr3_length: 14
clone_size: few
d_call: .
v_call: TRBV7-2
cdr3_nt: TGTGCCAGCAGCTTACAGGGGAGTCGGCAGACCCAGTACTTC
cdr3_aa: CASSLQGSRQTQYF

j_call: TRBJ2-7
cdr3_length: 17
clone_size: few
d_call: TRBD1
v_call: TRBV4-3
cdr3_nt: TGCGCCAGCAGCCAAGAGGGGGGACAGGGGGCCTCCTACGAGCAGTACTTC
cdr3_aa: CASSQEGGQGASYEQYF

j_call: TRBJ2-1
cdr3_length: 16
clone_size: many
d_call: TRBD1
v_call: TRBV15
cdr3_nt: TGTGCCACCGGACAGGTGGCGGACTGGGACTACAATGAGCAGTTCTTC
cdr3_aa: CATGQVADWDYNEQFF

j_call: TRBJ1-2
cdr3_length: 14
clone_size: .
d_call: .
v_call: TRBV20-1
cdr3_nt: TGCAGTGCTAGAGATCCCGCACGGACCTATGGCTACACCTTC
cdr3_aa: CSARDPARTYGYTF

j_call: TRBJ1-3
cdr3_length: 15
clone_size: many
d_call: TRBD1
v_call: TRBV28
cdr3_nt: TGTGCCAGCAGTGGGGGACAGGGGCGGGGAAACACCATATATTTT
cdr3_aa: CASSGGQGRGNTIYF

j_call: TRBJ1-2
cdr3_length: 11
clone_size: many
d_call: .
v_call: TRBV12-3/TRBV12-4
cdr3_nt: TGTGCCAGCGGCCCCCTCTATGGCTACACCTTC
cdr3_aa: CASGPLYGYTF

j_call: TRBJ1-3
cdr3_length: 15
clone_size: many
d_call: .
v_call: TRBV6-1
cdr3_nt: TGTGCCAGCAGTGAGTCCCCACTCTCTGGAAACACCATATATTTT
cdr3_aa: CASSESPLSGNTIYF

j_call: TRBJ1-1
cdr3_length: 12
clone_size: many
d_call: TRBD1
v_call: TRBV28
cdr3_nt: TGTGCCAGCAGTCGGGACAGCCGCGAAGCTTTCTTT
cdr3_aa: CASSRDSREAFF

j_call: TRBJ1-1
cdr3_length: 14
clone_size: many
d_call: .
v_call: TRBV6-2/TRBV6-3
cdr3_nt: TGTGCCAGCAGTTACGGGTCAGTTATCACTGAAGCTTTCTTT
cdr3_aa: CASSYGSVITEAFF

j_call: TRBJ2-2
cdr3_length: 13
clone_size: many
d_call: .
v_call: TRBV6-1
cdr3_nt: TGTGCCAGCAGCCACAGGGCAACCGGGGAGCTGTTTTTT
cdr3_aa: CASSHRATGELFF

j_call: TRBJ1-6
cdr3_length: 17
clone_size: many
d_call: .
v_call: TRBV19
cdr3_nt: TGTGCCAGTACCCCCACGGTACCGAGCTCCTATAATTCACCCCTCCACTTT
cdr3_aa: CASTPTVPSSYNSPLHF

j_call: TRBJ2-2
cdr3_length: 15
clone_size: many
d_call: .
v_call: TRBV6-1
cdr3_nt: TGTGCCAGCAGTGCTCTGCCGGGACAAGGCGGGGAGCTGTTTTTT
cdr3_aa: CASSALPGQGGELFF

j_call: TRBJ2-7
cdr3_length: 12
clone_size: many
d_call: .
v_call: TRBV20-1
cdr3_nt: TGCAGTGCTGGTGGGAGTTCCTACGAGCAGTACTTC
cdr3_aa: CSAGGSSYEQYF

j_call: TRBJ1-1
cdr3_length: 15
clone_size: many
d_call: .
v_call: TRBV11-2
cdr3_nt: TGTGCCAGCAGCTTAGACCGGAGTAGGAACACTGAAGCTTTCTTT
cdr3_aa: CASSLDRSRNTEAFF

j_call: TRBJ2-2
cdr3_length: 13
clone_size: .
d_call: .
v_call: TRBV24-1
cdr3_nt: TGTGCCACCGGTCAGGGGTCGGTCGGGGAGCTGTTTTTT
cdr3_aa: CATGQGSVGELFF

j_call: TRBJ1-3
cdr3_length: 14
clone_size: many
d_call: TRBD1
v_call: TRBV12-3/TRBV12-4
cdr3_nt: TGTGCCAGCAGGCAGGGGGTACGTTGGAACACCATATATTTT
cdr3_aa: CASRQGVRWNTIYF

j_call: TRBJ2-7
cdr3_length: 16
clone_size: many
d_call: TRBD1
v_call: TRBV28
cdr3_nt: TGTGCCAGCAGTTTATGGGGACAGGGGCACTCCTACGAGCAGTACTTC
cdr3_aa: CASSLWGQGHSYEQYF

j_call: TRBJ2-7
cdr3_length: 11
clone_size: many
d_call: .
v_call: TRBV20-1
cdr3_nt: TGCAGTGCTAGATATGGGGCTGAGCAGTACTTC
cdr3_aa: CSARYGAEQYF

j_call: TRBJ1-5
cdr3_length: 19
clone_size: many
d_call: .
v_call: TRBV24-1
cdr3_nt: TGTGCCACCAGTGATTTGAGGGCGCGAGAAAGAGACGGCAATCAGCCCCAGCATTTT
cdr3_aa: CATSDLRARERDGNQPQHF

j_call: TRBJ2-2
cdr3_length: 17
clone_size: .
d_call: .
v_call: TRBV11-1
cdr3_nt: TGTGCCAGCATAGCAGGGGCTAGCTGGCCCTTCACCGGGGAGCTGTTTTTT
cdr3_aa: CASIAGASWPFTGELFF

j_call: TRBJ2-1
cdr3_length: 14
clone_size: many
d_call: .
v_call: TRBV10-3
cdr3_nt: TGTGCCATCAGTGAGCCGAGCAGAAACAATGAGCAGTTCTTC
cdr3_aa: CAISEPSRNNEQFF

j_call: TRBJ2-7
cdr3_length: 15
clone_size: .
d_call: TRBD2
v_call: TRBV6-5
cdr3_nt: TGTGCCAGCAGTTACGAAGGACTAGCGGAATACGAGCAGTACTTC
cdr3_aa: CASSYEGLAEYEQYF

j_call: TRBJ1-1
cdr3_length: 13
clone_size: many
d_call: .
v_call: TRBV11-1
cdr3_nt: TGTGCCAGCACGGGGGCCGAGAACACTGAAGCTTTCTTT
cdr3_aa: CASTGAENTEAFF

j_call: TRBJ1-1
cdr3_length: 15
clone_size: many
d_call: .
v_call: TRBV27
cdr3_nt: TGTGCCAGCAGTTTAAATCGGTGGAGGAACACTGAAGCTTTCTTT
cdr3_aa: CASSLNRWRNTEAFF

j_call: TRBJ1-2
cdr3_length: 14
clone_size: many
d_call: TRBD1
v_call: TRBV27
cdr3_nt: TGTGCCAGCAGCCCGGCAGGGGGTTCCTATGGCTACACCTTC
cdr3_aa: CASSPAGGSYGYTF

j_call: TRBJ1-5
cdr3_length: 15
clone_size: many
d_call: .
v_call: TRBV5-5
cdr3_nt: TGTGCCAGCTCTATGGATTCCGGGTCCTATCAGCCCCAGCATTTT
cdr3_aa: CASSMDSGSYQPQHF

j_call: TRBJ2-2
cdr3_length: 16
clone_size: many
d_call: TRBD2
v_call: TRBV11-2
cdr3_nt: TGTGCCAGCAGCTCATTCTCAGGGAGGGTCACCGGGGAGCTGTTTTTT
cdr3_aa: CASSSFSGRVTGELFF

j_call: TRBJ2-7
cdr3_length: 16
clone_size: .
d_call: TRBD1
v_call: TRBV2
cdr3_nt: TGTGCCAGCAGTGACCCACCCAGGACAGGGTTCTACGAGCAGTACTTC
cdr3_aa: CASSDPPRTGFYEQYF

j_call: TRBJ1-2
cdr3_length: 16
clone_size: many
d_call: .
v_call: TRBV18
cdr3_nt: TGTGCCAGCTCACCAATTTCCTCTGGCAGCTACTATGGCTACACCTTC
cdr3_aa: CASSPISSGSYYGYTF

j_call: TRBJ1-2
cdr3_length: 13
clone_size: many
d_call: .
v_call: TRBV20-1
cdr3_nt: TGCAGTGCTACCGTCAAGGGAGAGTATGGCTACACCTTC
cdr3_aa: CSATVKGEYGYTF

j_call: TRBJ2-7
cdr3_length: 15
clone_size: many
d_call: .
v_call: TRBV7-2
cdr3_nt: TGTGCCAGCAGCCCAGCTAGCGAACGGTCCTACGAGCAGTACTTC
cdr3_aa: CASSPASERSYEQYF

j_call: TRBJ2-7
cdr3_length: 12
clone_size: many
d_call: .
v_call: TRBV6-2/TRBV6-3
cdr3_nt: TGTGCCAGCAGTTACTCGACTCTCTTGGGGTACTTC
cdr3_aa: CASSYSTLLGYF

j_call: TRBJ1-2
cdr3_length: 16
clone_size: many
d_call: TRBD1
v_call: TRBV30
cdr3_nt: TGTGCCTGGAGCCCTTCAAGGGGGCGATCGGCCTATGGCTACACCTTC
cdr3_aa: CAWSPSRGRSAYGYTF

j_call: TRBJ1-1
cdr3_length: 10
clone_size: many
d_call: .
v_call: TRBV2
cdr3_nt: TGTGCCAGCAGCATCACTGAAGCTTTCTTT
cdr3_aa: CASSITEAFF

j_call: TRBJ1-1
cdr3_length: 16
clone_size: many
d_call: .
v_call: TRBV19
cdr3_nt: TGTGCCAGTAGTATAGAACGGGGTCGGGGTAGCACTGAAGCTTTCTTT
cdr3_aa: CASSIERGRGSTEAFF

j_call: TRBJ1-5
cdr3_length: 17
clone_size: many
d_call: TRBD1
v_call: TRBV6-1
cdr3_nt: TGTGCCAGCAGTGAAGTAGCAGGGACAGGGGGCCATCAGCCCCAGCATTTT
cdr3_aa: CASSEVAGTGGHQPQHF

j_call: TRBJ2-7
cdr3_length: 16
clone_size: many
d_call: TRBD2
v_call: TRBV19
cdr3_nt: TGTGCCAGTAGTGGAATTAGCGGGGCGTCCTCCTACGAGCAGTACTTC
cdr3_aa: CASSGISGASSYEQYF

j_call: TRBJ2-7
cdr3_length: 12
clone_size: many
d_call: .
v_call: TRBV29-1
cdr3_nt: TGCAGCCCGTCGACAGTCTCCTACGAGCAGTACTTC
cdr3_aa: CSPSTVSYEQYF

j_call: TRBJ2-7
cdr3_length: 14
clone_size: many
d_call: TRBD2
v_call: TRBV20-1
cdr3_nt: TGCAGTGCTAGAGGACTAGCGTTGCCCTACGAGCAGTACTTC
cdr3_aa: CSARGLALPYEQYF

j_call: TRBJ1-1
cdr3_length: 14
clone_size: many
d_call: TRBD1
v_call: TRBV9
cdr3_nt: TGTGCCAGCAGCGTATCCACAGGGGCCACTGAAGCTTTCTTT
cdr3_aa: CASSVSTGATEAFF

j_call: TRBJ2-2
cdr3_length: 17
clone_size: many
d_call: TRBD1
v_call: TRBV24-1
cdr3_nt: TGTGCCACCAGTGATCCTCAGGGGGCTGCGAACACCGGGGAGCTGTTTTTT
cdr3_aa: CATSDPQGAANTGELFF

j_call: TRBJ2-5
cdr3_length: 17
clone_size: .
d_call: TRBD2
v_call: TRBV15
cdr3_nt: TGTGCCACCAGCAGAGATCTGCCCCCTAGCGGACAAGAGACCCAGTACTTC
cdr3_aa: CATSRDLPPSGQETQYF

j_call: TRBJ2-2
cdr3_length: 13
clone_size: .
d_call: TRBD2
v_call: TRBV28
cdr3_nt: TGTGCCAGCAGGCCCGGGGGGGGCGGGGAGCTGTTTTTT
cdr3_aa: CASRPGGGGELFF

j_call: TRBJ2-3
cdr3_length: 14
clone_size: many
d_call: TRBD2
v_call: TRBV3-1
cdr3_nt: TGTGCCAGCAACCCGGGGGGTGCCGCAGATACGCAGTATTTT
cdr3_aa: CASNPGGAADTQYF

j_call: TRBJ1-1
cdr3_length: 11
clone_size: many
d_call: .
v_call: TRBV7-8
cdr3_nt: TGTGCCAGCTATATGGGCGATGAAGCTTTCTTT
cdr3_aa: CASYMGDEAFF

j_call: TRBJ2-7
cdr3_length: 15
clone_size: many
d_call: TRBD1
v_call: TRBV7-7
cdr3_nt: TGTGCTAGCAGCTTTGGGACAGGTGCAGCCTACGAGCAGTACTTC
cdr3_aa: CASSFGTGAAYEQYF

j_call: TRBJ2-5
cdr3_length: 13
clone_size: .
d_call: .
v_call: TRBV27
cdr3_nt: TGTGCCAGCAGTTCGTTAACCCAAGAGACCCAGTACTTC
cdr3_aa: CASSSLTQETQYF

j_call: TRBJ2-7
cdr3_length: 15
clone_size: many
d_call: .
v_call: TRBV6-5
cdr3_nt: TGTGCCAGCACCGCTACGGCCGGGAGCTCCTACGAGCAGTACTTC
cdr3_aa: CASTATAGSSYEQYF

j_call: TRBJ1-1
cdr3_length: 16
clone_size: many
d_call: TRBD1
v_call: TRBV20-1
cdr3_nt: TGCAGTGCTAGAAACCCCCGACAGGGAGAGAACACTGAAGCTTTCTTT
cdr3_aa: CSARNPRQGENTEAFF

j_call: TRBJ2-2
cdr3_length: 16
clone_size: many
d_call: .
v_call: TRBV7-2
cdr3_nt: TGTGCCAGCAGCTTAGCCACGATCTCTCTAGGCGGGGAGCTGTTTTTT
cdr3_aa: CASSLATISLGGELFF